This is a list of T cell receptor beta chains from one sample in a study of T cells in localized non-small cell lung cancer. Repertoires were generated with immunoSEQ multiplex PCR, while TCRdb's copy carries only in-frame clones and drops some. The sample has approximately 11,000 clones, over 65% seen once; the top ten hold about 22%. Specimen: peripheral blood, collected before any cancer treatment. These receptors came from a male donor at least 60 years old with stage I lung adenocarcinoma. Both conserved end residues are part of each CDR3. A D gene is named only where the DNA matches it firmly. Clone size is not always given. Where it is, it says once, few, many or a class for expanded clones.

V gene,clone size,D gene,J gene,CDR3 DNA,CDR3 protein
TRBV4-3,-,TRBD1,TRBJ2-7,TGCGCCAGCAGCCAGGACAGGGGCGGCACCTCCGAGCAGTACTTC,CASSQDRGGTSEQYF
TRBV7-9,-,TRBD2,TRBJ2-1,TGTGCCAGCACCCTAGGACTAGCGAACTACAATGAGCAGTTCTTC,CASTLGLANYNEQFF
TRBV14,-,-,TRBJ1-4,TGTGCCAGCAGCCGGGGGGGGACAACTAATGAAAAACTGTTTTTT,CASSRGGTTNEKLFF
TRBV10-3,-,-,TRBJ1-4,TGTGCCATCAGTGAGCGGTCAGGAGCTAATGAAAAACTGTTTTTT,CAISERSGANEKLFF
TRBV11-3,-,-,TRBJ1-1,TGTGCCAGCAAGGCGAGGGGGAACACTGAAGCTTTCTTT,CASKARGNTEAFF
TRBV5-1,-,-,TRBJ2-5,TGCGCCAGCAGCTTGGGAGGACAGCAAGAGACCCAGTACTTC,CASSLGGQQETQYF
TRBV6-1,-,-,TRBJ2-7,TGTGCCAGCAGTGAAACCCTCCAGGCCGCTGGGCAGTACTTC,CASSETLQAAGQYF
TRBV7-9,-,-,TRBJ1-2,TGTGCCAGCGGTACAGGCTATGGCTACACCTTC,CASGTGYGYTF
TRBV19,-,TRBD1,TRBJ2-7,TGTGCCAGCGAACAGCCGGGCGGGACAGGGGAATACGAGCAGTACTTC,CASEQPGGTGEYEQYF
TRBV27,-,TRBD2,TRBJ2-7,TGTGCCAGCAGTTTATCCTATTCTAGCGGGGTATCTTATAAGCAGTACTTC,CASSLSYSSGVSYKQYF
TRBV6-1,-,-,TRBJ2-3,TGTGCCAGCAGTCTACAGGGAGGCACAGATACGCAGTATTTT,CASSLQGGTDTQYF
TRBV9,few,TRBD1,TRBJ2-1,TGTGCCAGCAGCGCGGGGACAGTCAATGAGCAGTTCTTC,CASSAGTVNEQFF
TRBV2,-,-,TRBJ1-5,TGTGCCAGCAGTGAGTTGGACTTCCACCACTATCAGCCCCAGCATTTT,CASSELDFHHYQPQHF
TRBV25-1,-,TRBD1,TRBJ1-2,TGTGCCAGCAGTGAATCCCTTCAGGGGGCGTCGGGCTACACCTTC,CASSESLQGASGYTF
TRBV7-9,-,-,TRBJ1-2,TGTGCCAGCACCCCCTTAGTCCCGGGTGGATATGGCTACACCTTC,CASTPLVPGGYGYTF
TRBV28,-,-,TRBJ1-1,TGTGCCAGCAGTTTACGTGTACAGGGAGCTTTCTTT,CASSLRVQGAFF
TRBV6-5,-,-,TRBJ1-1,TGTGCCAGCAGTTACTCGGGGACTTGGACTGAAGCTTTCTTT,CASSYSGTWTEAFF
TRBV28,few,-,TRBJ2-7,TGTGCCAGCAGTCCAACTATTCGACAGCGCGGTGCCTACGAGCAGTACTTC,CASSPTIRQRGAYEQYF
TRBV28,-,TRBD1,TRBJ2-3,TGTGCCAGCAGTTCGTGGAGGACAGGTGGGACAGATACGCAGTATTTT,CASSSWRTGGTDTQYF
TRBV28,-,TRBD2,TRBJ2-5,TGTGCCAGCAGTTTCCTGACTAGCACCCAGTACTTC,CASSFLTSTQYF
TRBV27,once,TRBD2,TRBJ2-4,TGTGCCAGCAGGGACCCGGGGGGATGGAACATTCAGTACTTC,CASRDPGGWNIQYF
TRBV6-5,once,TRBD1,TRBJ1-1,TGTGCCAGCAGTACCGGGACAGGAGGAACTGAAGCTTTCTTT,CASSTGTGGTEAFF
TRBV7-3,few,TRBD1,TRBJ1-2,TGTGCCAGCAGCCCCGGTACAGGGGCGGCCACCTTC,CASSPGTGAATF
TRBV19,-,-,TRBJ2-2,TGTGCCAGTAGGGACACCGGGGAGCTGTTTTTT,CASRDTGELFF
TRBV7-9,-,TRBD1,TRBJ2-1,TGTGCCAGCACCAAAAGCCGGGACAGCTCCTACAATGAGCAGTTCTTC,CASTKSRDSSYNEQFF
TRBV7-3,-,TRBD1,TRBJ1-1,TGTGCCAGCGGACAGGGGGCGAACACTGAAGCTTTCTTT,CASGQGANTEAFF
TRBV28,few,-,TRBJ1-1,TGTGCCAGCAGGATTAGTACGGGCACTGAAGCTTTCTTT,CASRISTGTEAFF
TRBV27,-,TRBD1,TRBJ1-2,TGTGCCAGCAGGACCGTGGACAGGGTTAACTATGGCTACACCTTC,CASRTVDRVNYGYTF
TRBV5-5,-,TRBD1,TRBJ1-2,TGTGCCAGCAGCACCGGGACAGGCTATGGCTACACCTTC,CASSTGTGYGYTF
TRBV7-2,-,-,TRBJ1-2,TGTGCCAGCAGCTCCCAGGAGACATCTGGCTACACCTTC,CASSSQETSGYTF
TRBV4-3,-,TRBD2,TRBJ2-7,TGCGCCAGCAGCCAAGAGCTGGAGCGGGGCTCTACCTACGAGCAGTACTTC,CASSQELERGSTYEQYF
TRBV6-6,few,TRBD1,TRBJ1-2,TGTGCCAGCAGTTACGCTACAGGGGGCTATGGCTACACCTTC,CASSYATGGYGYTF
TRBV7-2,-,TRBD1,TRBJ2-7,TGTGCCAGCAGCTTAGGGACAGGGGGCTCCTACGAGCAGTACTTC,CASSLGTGGSYEQYF
TRBV7-2,-,-,TRBJ2-3,TGTGCCAGCAGCTTAGGGCAGGGAGATACGCAGTATTTT,CASSLGQGDTQYF
TRBV19,-,TRBD1,TRBJ2-7,TGTGCCAGTAGTAAGACAGGGCTCTCCTACGAGCAGTACTTC,CASSKTGLSYEQYF
TRBV2,-,-,TRBJ2-7,TGTGCCAGCGCGTCGGATGGGAGGTCCTACGAGCAGTACTTC,CASASDGRSYEQYF
TRBV5-1,-,-,TRBJ2-7,TGCGCCAGCAGCATAGACAGGTCTTCTACCTACGTGGAGCAGTACTTC,CASSIDRSSTYVEQYF